This passage covers 19 T cell receptor beta chains from one sample sequenced in a study of cytotoxic CD8 clonotypes in ibrutinib-treated CLL. The method was immunoSEQ multiplex PCR; TCRdb's version includes in-frame clones alone and lacks a portion of them. The table shows about 140,000 clones, with 70% to 80% occurring only once. The material was PBMCs, obtained after 12 months of ibrutinib treatment. Source of these receptors: a human donor with chronic lymphocytic leukemia.

The V and J genes are TRBV9 and TRBJ1-3, with D tentatively TRBD1 (6 bases). V lost 0 bases, J lost 4 bases, and 14 bases lay in between. Germline lookup yields CDR1 SGDLS and CDR2 YYNGEE. The CDR3 is 16 residues long. CDR3 in DNA: TGTGCCAGCAGCGTAGAAACAGGGAGCTTCGGAAACACCATATATTTT. Protein: CASSVETGSFGNTIYF.

V gene TRBV25-1 combines with J gene TRBJ1-1; D unresolved. This CDR3 has 11 amino acids. Trimming removed 5 bases from V and 6 bases from J, with 7 bases in between. Germline assignment: CDR1 MGHDK and CDR2 SYGVNS. CDR3 nucleotides: TGTGCCAGCAGTAGGTACGCTGAAGCTTTCTTT. It specifies CASSRYAEAFF.

This clone has only a few counts. V gene TRBV19 combines with J gene TRBJ2-2; the D gene is possibly TRBD1 (6 bases). The CDR3 covers 14 residues. Germline CDR1 LNHDA, CDR2 SQIVND (reference sequence). V lost 11 bases and J 4 bases, leaving 17 bases between the germline ends. The CDR3 DNA follows: TGTGCCTGCGGAACAGGGTCCGGCACCGGGGAGCTGTTTTTT. Translating it yields CACGTGSGTGELFF.

In its sample, this clone was seen many times. The gene calls are TRBV7-2 and TRBJ2-1, with 10 bases matching TRBD2. V dropped 0 bases and J dropped 5; count of bases not matched to a gene: 7. This CDR3 has 17 amino acids. Germline V gene data show CDR1 as SGHTA and CDR2 as FQGNSA. CDR3 region: CASSLAVAGGWNNEQFF. In DNA, the CDR3 is TGTGCCAGCAGCTTAGCTGTAGCGGGAGGCTGGAACAATGAGCAGTTCTTC. Full variable domain (remainder filled in from reference TRBV7-2 and TRBJ2-1): GAGVSQSPSNKVTEKGKDVELRCDPISGHTALYWYRQSLGQGLEFLIYFQGNSAPDKSGLPSDRFSAERTGGSVSTLTIQRTQQEDSAVYLCASSLAVAGGWNNEQFFGPGTRLTVL.

This clone has only one observation. The rearrangement uses TRBV27 and TRBJ2-3, with 9 bases fitting TRBD2. The germline gives CDR1 MNHEY, CDR2 SMNVEV (reference sequence). The V segment lost 7 bases and the J segment 2 bases; nucleotides outside the gene matches: 13. The CDR3 has 17 amino acids. This chain's CDR3 is CASNRLAVPGPTDTQYF. CDR3 bases: TGTGCCAGCAACCGACTAGCGGTACCAGGGCCCACAGATACGCAGTATTTT.

A single count supports this clone. This chain uses TRBV18 with TRBJ1-3; D gene unclear. The CDR3 runs 16 residues. The germline gives CDR1 KGHSH, CDR2 LQKENI. Between the trimmed V and J ends, which lost 1 base and 0 bases, there was a span of 10 bases. This chain's CDR3 is CASSPQNPDSGNTIYF. The CDR3 DNA sequence: TGTGCCAGCTCACCACAGAACCCTGACTCTGGAAACACCATATATTTT.

This clone was recorded at least ten times. The rearrangement joins TRBV19 to TRBJ1-2; tentatively, D is TRBD1 (5 bases). This CDR3 contains 14 residues. Germline V gene lookup returns CDR1 LNHDA and CDR2 SQIVND (reference sequence). The V end was cut by 3 bases, the J end by 8 bases, with 16 bases between. The CDR3, as DNA: TGTGCCAGTAGTATTGGCACAGGCTCTGCAGGCTACACCTTC. Protein sequence: CASSIGTGSAGYTF.

V is TRBV7-3 and J is TRBJ2-7; tentatively, D is TRBD1 or TRBD2 (5 bases each). Germline CDR1 and CDR2: SGHTA and FQGTGA. V lost 4 bases and J 2 bases, leaving 12 bases between the germline ends. The CDR3 covers 14 residues. CDR3 sequence: CASSSGTATYEQYF. The CDR3 DNA reads TGTGCCAGCAGCTCCGGGACGGCCACCTACGAGCAGTACTTC.

V and J are TRBV5-1 and TRBJ1-1, with TRBD1 identical over 7 bases. CDR1 SGHRS and CDR2 YFSETQ come from the germline V gene. This CDR3 contains 16 residues. V gave up 5 bases and J gave up 7 bases; unmatched junction bases: 17. Written as DNA, the CDR3 is TGCGCCAGCAGTGGGCCGGGAGGGGGCCAATCCCTTGAAGCTTTCTTT. As protein: CASSGPGGGQSLEAFF.

The V and J genes are TRBV7-2 and TRBJ1-2; 8 bases agree with TRBD1. The CDR3 covers 16 residues. Germline CDR1 reads SGHTA; CDR2 reads FQGNSA. Unmatched junction bases numbered 13, after V lost 5 bases and J lost 5 bases. The CDR3 is CASSQRQGRVQYGYTF. The CDR3 DNA reads as TGTGCCAGCAGCCAAAGACAGGGGAGGGTTCAGTATGGCTACACCTTC.

The J gene is TRBJ2-1, the V gene TRBV6-1; 7 bases agree with TRBD1. The CDR3 has 16 residues. V dropped 3 bases and J dropped 4; count of bases not matched to a gene: 9. Germline assignment: CDR1 MNHNS and CDR2 SASEGT. The CDR3 region is CASSDSRGTVYNEQFF. The DNA for the CDR3 is TGTGCCAGCAGTGATTCAAGGGGGACAGTATACAATGAGCAGTTCTTC.

This rearrangement joins TRBV19 to TRBJ2-4, with 11 positions matching TRBD2. V trimming: 6 bases; J trimming: 1 base; junction bases outside the gene matches: 17. Per the germline V gene, CDR1 is LNHDA and CDR2 is SQIVND (reference sequence). This CDR3 has 20 residues. The CDR3 spells CASSPTSGSGGEWAKNIQYF. Here the CDR3 DNA reads TGTGCCAGTAGCCCTACTAGCGGGAGTGGGGGTGAGTGGGCCAAAAACATTCAGTACTTC.

V gene TRBV4-1 combines with J gene TRBJ2-5; D ambiguous. Germline V gene data show CDR1 as MGHRA and CDR2 as YSYEKL. The CDR3 runs to 15 residues. The V end lost 4 bases, the J end lost 2 bases, and 14 bases lay between the germline ends. The CDR3 sequence: CASSLRTSQQETQYF. In DNA form, the CDR3 reads TGCGCCAGCAGCCTACGAACGAGTCAGCAAGAGACCCAGTACTTC.

This chain uses TRBV7-9 with TRBJ2-7; 16 bases line up with TRBD2. CDR3 size: 17 residues. Germline assignment: CDR1 SEHNR and CDR2 FQNEAQ (reference sequence). The junction had 7 bases not matched to a gene; V was cut back by 4 bases and J by 4 bases. The CDR3 here is CASSSGLAGGRSYEQYF. DNA of the CDR3: TGTGCCAGCAGCTCGGGACTAGCGGGAGGGAGGTCGTACGAGCAGTACTTC. Complete variable domain (other parts from reference TRBV7-9 and TRBJ2-7): DTGVSQNPRHKITKRGQNVTFRCDPISEHNRLYWYRQTLGQGPEFLTYFQNEAQLEKSRLLSDRFSAERPKGSFSTLEIQRTEQGDSAMYLCASSSGLAGGRSYEQYFGPGTRLTVT.

Concerning this clone itself: The same CDR3 can be traced to other DNA sequences in this sample. The V call is TRBV5-1, the J call TRBJ1-6, with TRBD1 matching over 9 bases. Germline-derived CDR1 and CDR2 are SGHRS and YFSETQ. The CDR3 extends over 15 amino acids. The trim removed 1 base at V and 11 bases at J, leaving 7 bases unmatched. The CDR3 coding sequence is TGCGCCAGCAGCTTGACGGGGACAGGGAATACACCCCTCCACTTT. It encodes CASSLTGTGNTPLHF.

The rearrangement joins TRBV18 to TRBJ2-1, with 11 bases fitting TRBD1. V shed 5 bases and J 8 bases; nucleotides not matched to a gene: 14. Germline values: CDR1 KGHSH, CDR2 LQKENI. The CDR3 loop spans 17 amino acids. CDR3 DNA: TGTGCCAGCTCAGGTTTGCGGACAGGGGGCCCCGGAGATGAGCAGTTCTTC. Protein product: CASSGLRTGGPGDEQFF. The variable domain in full, with the rest retrieved from reference TRBV18 and TRBJ2-1, is NAGVMQNPRHLVRRRGQEARLRCSPMKGHSHVYWYRQLPEEGLKFMVYLQKENIIDESGMPKERFSAEFPKEGPSILRIQQVVRGDSAAYFCASSGLRTGGPGDEQFFGPGTRLTVL.

This chain joins TRBV28 and TRBJ1-5; D perhaps matches TRBD1 (5 bases). The CDR3 loop spans 12 amino acids. Germline lookup yields CDR1 MDHEN and CDR2 SYDVKM. V was shortened by 7 bases and J by 6 bases, with 10 bases between the two germline ends. CDR3 sequence: CASTGPRQPQHF. CDR3 nucleotides: TGTGCCAGCACAGGGCCTCGTCAGCCCCAGCATTTT.

This chain uses TRBV5-1 with TRBJ2-7; D could derive from TRBD1 or TRBD2 (5 bases each). The CDR3 has 14 residues. CDR1 is SGHRS and CDR2 is YFSETQ in the germline V gene. V lost 4 bases and J lost 3, with 14 bases in between. Here the CDR3 DNA reads TGCGCCAGCAGCGGAACCGGGACGGGCTACGAGCAGTACTTC. Its translation: CASSGTGTGYEQYF.

The chain links TRBV19 to TRBJ2-5, with D possibly being TRBD1 or TRBD2 (5 bases each). Trimming stripped 7 bases from V and 5 bases from J, with 14 bases between. CDR3 length: 13 residues. Germline V CDR1 and CDR2: LNHDA, SQIVND (reference sequence). CDR3 amino acids: CASIPTGTETQYF. The CDR3 DNA is TGTGCCAGTATTCCCACGGGGACGGAGACCCAGTACTTC. The variable domain in full, completed from reference TRBV19 and TRBJ2-5, reads DGGITQSPKYLFRKEGQNVTLSCEQNLNHDAMYWYRQDPGQGLRLIYYSQIVNDFQKGDIAEGYSVSREKKESFPLTVTSAQKNPTAFYLCASIPTGTETQYFGPGTRLLVL.